The 15 T cell receptor beta chains below come from one sample, sequenced in a study of neurological immune-mediated disorders. TCRdb re-called the 5' RACE reads with MiXCR, one entry per CDR3 protein. The table records approximately 60,000 distinct CDR3 sequences, roughly 4.4% of them present only once. The sample taken for sequencing was PBMCs. All receptors come from a man in his fifties or sixties with multiple sclerosis.

This clonotype has more than one count but fewer than ten. This sequence joins TRBV5-1 and TRBJ2-6, with a weak D call TRBD1 (6 bases). The germline V gene has CDR1 SGHRS and CDR2 YFSETQ. V lost 1 base and J lost 2, with 10 bases in between. The CDR3 loop spans 16 amino acids. CDR3 protein: CASSLQGTTGANVLTF. For the CDR3, the DNA is TGCGCCAGCAGCTTGCAGGGGACAACTGGGGCCAACGTCCTGACTTTC.

This clonotype was observed a few times. This chain connects TRBV5-1 to TRBJ2-7; D remains unclear. V was trimmed by 0 bases and J by 5 bases, leaving 15 bases between them. In germline, CDR1 is SGHRS, CDR2 YFSETQ. CDR3 length: 15 residues. CDR3 sequence reads: CASSLVDGPRNEQYF. The CDR3 coding sequence is TGCGCCAGCAGCTTGGTCGACGGCCCTCGGAACGAGCAGTACTTC. Full variable domain (outside the CDR3, taken from reference TRBV5-1 and TRBJ2-7): KAGVTQTPRYLIKTRGQQVTLSCSPISGHRSVSWYQQTPGQGLQFLFEYFSETQRNKGNFPGRFSGRQFSNSRSEMNVSTLELGDSALYLCASSLVDGPRNEQYFGPGTRLTVT.

This clonotype was seen ten or more times. For the CDR3, the DNA is TGTGCCAGCAGCCAAACTAGCGGGCGCCAAGAGACCCAGTACTTC. Translation gives CASSQTSGRQETQYF. The chain uses TRBV11-3 and TRBJ2-5; 9 positions agree with TRBD2. The germline gives CDR1 SGHNT, CDR2 YENEEA. The CDR3 has 15 residues. V shed 5 bases and J 1 base; nucleotides not matched to a gene: 5.

This clonotype occurred a few times. This chain connects TRBV20-1 to TRBJ1-2, with 12 bases identical to TRBD1. In germline, CDR1 is DFQATT, CDR2 SNEGSKA (reference sequence). The CDR3 is 14 residues long. J was trimmed by 7 bases and V by 3 bases; bases with no gene match: 6. CDR3 protein: CSARGDRGHFGYTF. CDR3 nucleotides: TGCAGTGCTAGGGGGGACAGGGGGCATTTTGGCTACACCTTC.

This clonotype was recorded many times. The chain has TRBV4-1 and TRBJ2-1, with D possibly being TRBD1 or TRBD2 (5 bases each). Germline V lookup: CDR1 MGHRA, CDR2 YSYEKL. V was shortened by 2 bases and J by 6 bases, with 17 bases between the two germline ends. The CDR3 is 16 amino acids. The CDR3 DNA reads as TGCGCCAGCAGCCAATCCCTCGGGACCTATTCCAATGAGCAGTTCTTC. It is translated as CASSQSLGTYSNEQFF.

This clonotype was recorded at least ten times. The chain employs TRBV20-1 and TRBJ2-1; D is perhaps TRBD1 or TRBD2 (5 bases each). Germline CDR1 is DFQATT and CDR2 is SNEGSKA (reference sequence). Between the trimmed V and J ends, which lost 5 bases and 5 bases, there was a span of 22 bases. The CDR3 is 16 residues long. The CDR3 nucleotides are TGCAGTGCTGGTCCCTTCCGGGACCTCAACCACAATGAGCAGTTCTTC. It codes for CSAGPFRDLNHNEQFF.

This chain joins TRBV20-1 and TRBJ2-1, with 10 nucleotides matching TRBD2. Germline V gene sequence: CDR1 DFQATT, CDR2 SNEGSKA (reference sequence). The CDR3 loop spans 16 amino acids. J lost 0 bases, V lost 3 bases, and 5 bases had no gene match. This chain's CDR3 is CSARGEREGSYNEQFF. In DNA form, the CDR3 reads TGCAGTGCTAGGGGAGAGCGGGAGGGCTCCTACAATGAGCAGTTCTTC.

A few counts support this clonotype. The V call is TRBV6-5, the J call TRBJ2-7, with a weak D call TRBD1 (6 bases). V was clipped by 6 bases and J by 6 bases, with 12 bases between them. This CDR3 is 12 amino acids long. Germline V gene data show CDR1 as MNHEY and CDR2 as SVGAGI. The CDR3 DNA reads as TGTGCCAGCAGGGACAGCGTATCCGAGCAGTACTTC. This sequence encodes CASRDSVSEQYF.

This clonotype showed up many times. The gene calls are TRBV6-4 and TRBJ2-5; D ambiguous. The germline gives CDR1 MRHNA, CDR2 SNTAGT. The ends were cut back, 3 bases at V and 2 bases at J, with 7 bases in the middle. This CDR3 region has 13 residues. The CDR3 DNA sequence: TGTGCCAGCAGTGAGGGTCCTCAAGAGACCCAGTACTTC. Its protein is CASSEGPQETQYF.

The V gene is TRBV7-3, the J gene TRBJ2-1; a possible D gene is TRBD2 (6 bases). CDR1 is SGHTA and CDR2 is FQGTGA in the germline V gene. The CDR3 sequence is 15 residues long. Trimming stripped 2 bases from V and 3 bases from J, with 11 bases between. The CDR3 loop reads CASSLAAGRYNEQFF. For the CDR3, the DNA is TGTGCCAGCAGCTTAGCGGCGGGACGCTACAATGAGCAGTTCTTC.

This clonotype showed up many times. The V and J genes are TRBV27 and TRBJ1-2; D gene unclear. V was cut by 5 bases and J by 7 bases, with 14 bases left in between. The CDR3 extends over 13 amino acids. The V gene's germline CDR1 is MNHEY and CDR2 SMNVEV (reference sequence). In DNA form, the CDR3 reads TGTGCCAGCAGTGGACTCCCCCCCGGTGGCTACACCTTC. Protein product: CASSGLPPGGYTF.

This clonotype has ten or more counts. This chain links TRBV6-1 with TRBJ2-1; D ambiguous. Germline CDR1 is MNHNS and CDR2 is SASEGT. The CDR3 sequence is 16 residues long. Trimming took 3 bases from V and 0 from J, leaving 12 bases between them. CDR3 DNA: TGTGCCAGCAGTGAGAACTGGGCAGGCTCCTACAATGAGCAGTTCTTC. It specifies CASSENWAGSYNEQFF.

This clonotype was recorded at least ten times. The rearrangement joins TRBV5-1 to TRBJ2-7; the match to TRBD2 covers 7 bases. This CDR3 region has 14 residues. CDR1 and CDR2 (germline): SGHRS, YFSETQ. V lost 1 base and J lost 3; bases outside the gene matches: 4. The CDR3 protein is CASSLLAAGYEQYF. CDR3 coding DNA: TGCGCCAGCAGCTTGCTAGCGGCAGGCTACGAGCAGTACTTC. Together with reference TRBV5-1 and TRBJ2-7, the CDR3 gives the full variable domain: KAGVTQTPRYLIKTRGQQVTLSCSPISGHRSVSWYQQTPGQGLQFLFEYFSETQRNKGNFPGRFSGRQFSNSRSEMNVSTLELGDSALYLCASSLLAAGYEQYFGPGTRLTVT.

This rearrangement joins TRBV20-1 to TRBJ2-3; 9 bases are a match to TRBD2. The trim removed 0 bases at V and 3 bases at J, leaving 7 bases unmatched. This CDR3 is 16 amino acids long. Germline CDR1 is DFQATT and CDR2 is SNEGSKA (reference sequence). The CDR3 spells CSARDGSSGRTDTQYF. CDR3 coding DNA: TGCAGTGCTAGAGATGGGTCCAGCGGGAGGACAGATACGCAGTATTTT.

This chain uses TRBV20-1 with TRBJ2-3, with 12 bases that match TRBD2. The CDR3 extends over 15 amino acids. The J segment lost 2 bases and the V segment lost 6 bases, leaving 6 bases of the junction unmatched. In germline, CDR1 is DFQATT, CDR2 SNEGSKA (reference sequence). The CDR3 sequence: CSATRLAGDTDTQYF. The CDR3 DNA reads as TGCAGTGCAACTCGACTAGCGGGGGACACAGATACGCAGTATTTT.